This TCR beta chain was identified in a study of blood T cell repertoires in COVID-19. Researchers sorted participants into cohorts using their self-reported clinical history. In the authors' methods: From reference gene primer amplification, estimates of nucleated cell counts were derived. The assay was immunoSEQ multiplex PCR, and TCRdb's table has in-frame clones only and misses some. That table supplies the V and J calls and clone size; D and trimming were determined from the DNA. The table lists approximately 130,000 clones, around four fifths of them singletons, with about a sixth in the top ten. This CDR3 is built from 15 residues. Looked up from germline, CDR1 is LNHDA and CDR2 is SQIVND (reference sequence). The ends were cut back, 3 bases at V and 0 bases at J, with 8 bases in the middle.

The chain uses TRBV19 and TRBJ1-4; D might be TRBD1 (6 bases). The sequence was obtained from a man aged 30-40 years who had recovered from COVID-19. The sequencing input was PBMCs or T cells enriched from blood (not recorded which). CDR3 loop: CASSMGQSTNEKLFF. In nucleotides, the CDR3 is TGTGCCAGTAGTATGGGACAATCAACTAATGAAAAACTGTTTTTT. The full variable domain, its missing parts supplied by reference TRBV19 and TRBJ1-4, is DGGITQSPKYLFRKEGQNVTLSCEQNLNHDAMYWYRQDPGQGLRLIYYSQIVNDFQKGDIAEGYSVSREKKESFPLTVTSAQKNPTAFYLCASSMGQSTNEKLFFGSGTQLSVL.